Each of the 20 T cell receptor beta chains below was sequenced from the same sample in a study of T cells expressing NK-cell markers. For each CDR3 protein, TCRdb gives one entry from its re-call of the 5' RACE reads, without DNA. The repertoire table contains fewer than 550,000 distinct CDR3 sequences. What was sequenced was blood T cells: a sorted CD56 or NKG2C T cell subset, CD4+ or CD8+ T cells, or bulk PBMC T cells (not recorded which). Receptors were obtained from a woman aged 45 to 65 in good health.

The V and J genes are TRBV12-3 or TRBV12-4 and TRBJ2-5; TCRdb outputs TRBD2, but without DNA this stays unchecked. CDR3 length: 16 residues. The CDR3: CASSLGADPQLETQYF.

This chain uses TRBV28 with TRBJ2-7; TCRdb returns TRBD1, unconfirmable since there is no DNA. The CDR3 has 13 residues. Germline lookup yields CDR1 MDHEN and CDR2 SYDVKM. The CDR3 sequence: CASRGQGTFEQYF.

The rearrangement links TRBV5-1 to TRBJ2-3. Germline CDR1 SGHRS, CDR2 YFSETQ. There are 15 residues in the CDR3. The CDR3 here is CASLMGSESTDTQYF.

CDR3 amino acids: CASSQDRQILNYGYTF. This chain joins TRBV4-1 and TRBJ1-2; as DNA is missing, the TRBD1 call by TCRdb cannot be tested. The germline V gene encodes CDR1 MGHRA and CDR2 YSYEKL. The CDR3 is 16 residues long.

The rearrangement joins TRBV6-6 to TRBJ1-2. CDR1 is MNHNY and CDR2 is SVGAGI in the germline V gene (reference sequence). The CDR3 is 15 amino acids. The CDR3 loop reads CASSSPGYPSGGYTF.

The chain joins TRBV28 to TRBJ2-1; the TRBD1 assignment by TCRdb is unverifiable without DNA. The V gene's germline CDR1 is MDHEN and CDR2 SYDVKM. The CDR3 is 15 residues long. The CDR3 protein is CASGLQDRHYNEQFF.

J is TRBJ2-1 and V is TRBV3-1. Germline CDR1 and CDR2: LGHDT and YNNKEL (reference sequence). The CDR3 is 14 residues long. The CDR3 is CASSPRSGVNEQFF.

CDR3 sequence reads: CASSYSSGLANIQYF. J is TRBJ2-4 and V is TRBV6-5; the TCRdb call, TRBD2, lacks DNA for checking. This CDR3 is 15 amino acids long. Germline V lookup: CDR1 MNHEY, CDR2 SVGAGI.

The gene calls are TRBV6-5 and TRBJ1-1. Germline lookup yields CDR1 MNHEY and CDR2 SVGAGI. The CDR3 loop spans 11 amino acids. CDR3 region: CASSRGSGAFF.

V usage is TRBV5-1 and J usage is TRBJ2-7; TCRdb lists TRBD2, though no DNA is available to test this call. The CDR3 has 13 amino acids. The V gene's germline CDR1 is SGHRS and CDR2 YFSETQ. CDR3 sequence reads: CASSLREGPEQYF.

The CDR3 sequence is CASSPRASQPQHF. The chain has TRBV19 and TRBJ1-5. Germline CDR1 LNHDA, CDR2 SQIVND (reference sequence). The CDR3 runs to 13 residues.

The chain carries TRBV5-1 and TRBJ2-7; no DNA is available, so the TRBD2 call from TCRdb remains unchecked. CDR1 is SGHRS and CDR2 is YFSETQ in the germline V gene. CDR3 size: 15 residues. CDR3 loop: CASSLAIGLNYEQYF.

This chain uses TRBV7-9 with TRBJ2-2. Germline V lookup: CDR1 SEHNR, CDR2 FQNEAQ (reference sequence). The CDR3 has 16 amino acids. The CDR3 loop reads CASSLWRRLGTGELFF. The complete variable domain, with remaining parts taken from reference TRBV7-9 and TRBJ2-2, reads DTGVSQNPRHKITKRGQNVTFRCDPISEHNRLYWYRQTLGQGPEFLTYFQNEAQLEKSRLLSDRFSAERPKGSFSTLEIQRTEQGDSAMYLCASSLWRRLGTGELFFGEGSRLTVL.

The chain carries TRBV12-5 and TRBJ2-1; TCRdb indicates TRBD2, and absent DNA this call remains unverified. CDR1 and CDR2 (germline): LGHNT, FRNRAP. This CDR3 has 15 amino acids. The CDR3 loop reads CASGLVSGIIGEQFF.

This chain connects TRBV5-1 to TRBJ1-1; TCRdb gives TRBD1 as the D gene, but with no DNA this cannot be confirmed. The CDR3 has 15 amino acids. Germline V gene data show CDR1 as SGHRS and CDR2 as YFSETQ. The CDR3: CASSPRDSFNTEAFF.

This rearrangement joins TRBV20-1 to TRBJ2-1; TCRdb returns TRBD2, unconfirmable since there is no DNA. This CDR3 has 17 residues. In germline, CDR1 is DFQATT, CDR2 SNEGSKA (reference sequence). The CDR3 is CSARVAEAGGSYNEQFF.

The V and J genes are TRBV29-1 and TRBJ1-2. CDR3 length: 12 amino acids. Germline CDR1 is SQVTM and CDR2 is ANQGSEA. CDR3 protein: CSVDSVGWGYTF.

CDR3 residues: CASSPVGDTGELFF. The rearrangement joins TRBV5-1 to TRBJ2-2; as DNA is missing, the TRBD1 call by TCRdb cannot be tested. CDR3 length: 14 amino acids. Germline assignment: CDR1 SGHRS and CDR2 YFSETQ. The whole variable domain, remainder taken from reference TRBV5-1 and TRBJ2-2, is KAGVTQTPRYLIKTRGQQVTLSCSPISGHRSVSWYQQTPGQGLQFLFEYFSETQRNKGNFPGRFSGRQFSNSRSEMNVSTLELGDSALYLCASSPVGDTGELFFGEGSRLTVL.

V and J are TRBV7-3 and TRBJ2-5; as DNA is missing, the TRBD1 call by TCRdb cannot be tested. The V gene's germline CDR1 is SGHTA and CDR2 FQGTGA. The CDR3 is 15 residues long. The chain's CDR3 is CASSSTGGQQETQYF.

J is TRBJ2-1 and V is TRBV12-3 or TRBV12-4; TCRdb's D gene call, TRBD1, goes unchecked for lack of DNA. The CDR3 extends over 16 amino acids. The CDR3 region is CASRPQTGGAGNEQFF.